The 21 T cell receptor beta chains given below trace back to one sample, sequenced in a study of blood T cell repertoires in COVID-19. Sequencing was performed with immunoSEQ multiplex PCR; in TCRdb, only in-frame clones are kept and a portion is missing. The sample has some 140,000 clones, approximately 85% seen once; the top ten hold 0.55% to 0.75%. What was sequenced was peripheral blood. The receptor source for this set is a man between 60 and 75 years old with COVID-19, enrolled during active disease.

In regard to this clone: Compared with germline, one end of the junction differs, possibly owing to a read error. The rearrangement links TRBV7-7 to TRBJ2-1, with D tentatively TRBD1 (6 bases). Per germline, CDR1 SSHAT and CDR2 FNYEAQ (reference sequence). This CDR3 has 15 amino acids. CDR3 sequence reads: CASSPLGGRRNEQFF. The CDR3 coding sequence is TGTGCTAGCAGCCCCCTTGGGGGCCGTCGCAATGAGCAGTTCTTC.

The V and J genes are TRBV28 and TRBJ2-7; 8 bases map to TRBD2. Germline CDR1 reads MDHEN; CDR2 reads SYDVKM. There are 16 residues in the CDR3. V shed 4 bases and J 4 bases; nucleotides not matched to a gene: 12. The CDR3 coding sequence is TGTGCCAGCAGTTCTAGTAGCGGGGCAAGCCCATACGAGCAGTACTTC. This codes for CASSSSSGASPYEQYF.

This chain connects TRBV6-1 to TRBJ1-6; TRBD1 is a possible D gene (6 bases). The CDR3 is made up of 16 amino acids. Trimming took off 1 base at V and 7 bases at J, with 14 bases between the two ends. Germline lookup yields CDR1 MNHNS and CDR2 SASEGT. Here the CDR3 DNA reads TGTGCCAGCAGTGAAGTCTATGGGGGCGGAAATTCACCCCTCCACTTT. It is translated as CASSEVYGGGNSPLHF.

Here the CDR3 reads CASSEARFGTGGNTIYF. Here the CDR3 DNA reads TGTGCCAGCAGTGAAGCTAGATTCGGGACAGGGGGAAACACCATATATTTT. V and J are TRBV6-1 and TRBJ1-3; 9 bases fit TRBD1. This CDR3 is 17 amino acids long. Per the germline V gene, CDR1 is MNHNS and CDR2 is SASEGT. After removal of 0 bases from V and 4 bases from J, the junction contained 7 bases not matched to a gene.

CDR3 DNA: TGCGCCAGCAGTGGTAGCGGGGTGTCAGAGACCCAGTACTTC. The encoded protein is CASSGSGVSETQYF. The V and J genes are TRBV5-1 and TRBJ2-5, with 8 bases matching TRBD2. With 5 bases clipped from V and 4 bases from J, the junction kept 7 bases outside the gene matches. Germline V lookup: CDR1 SGHRS, CDR2 YFSETQ. There are 14 residues in the CDR3. Complete variable domain (other parts from reference TRBV5-1 and TRBJ2-5): KAGVTQTPRYLIKTRGQQVTLSCSPISGHRSVSWYQQTPGQGLQFLFEYFSETQRNKGNFPGRFSGRQFSNSRSEMNVSTLELGDSALYLCASSGSGVSETQYFGPGTRLLVL.

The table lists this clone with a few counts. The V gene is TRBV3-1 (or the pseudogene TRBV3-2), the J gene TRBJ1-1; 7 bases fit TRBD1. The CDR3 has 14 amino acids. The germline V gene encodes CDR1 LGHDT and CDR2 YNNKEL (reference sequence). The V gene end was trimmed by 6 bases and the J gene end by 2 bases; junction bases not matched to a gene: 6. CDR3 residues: CASSRRTGNTEAFF. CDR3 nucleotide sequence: TGTGCCAGCAGTCGACGGACAGGCAACACTGAAGCTTTCTTT.

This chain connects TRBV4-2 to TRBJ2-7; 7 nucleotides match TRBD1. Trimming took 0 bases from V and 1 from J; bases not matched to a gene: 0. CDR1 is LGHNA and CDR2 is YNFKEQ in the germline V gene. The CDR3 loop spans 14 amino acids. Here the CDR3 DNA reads TGTGCCAGCAGCCAAGAGGACAGGTCCTACGAGCAGTACTTC. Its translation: CASSQEDRSYEQYF.

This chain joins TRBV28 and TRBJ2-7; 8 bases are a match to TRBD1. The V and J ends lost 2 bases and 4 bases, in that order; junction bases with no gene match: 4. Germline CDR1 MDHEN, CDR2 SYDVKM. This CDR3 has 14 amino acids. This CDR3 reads CASSLADRGYEQYF. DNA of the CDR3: TGTGCCAGCAGTTTAGCTGACAGGGGTTACGAGCAGTACTTC.

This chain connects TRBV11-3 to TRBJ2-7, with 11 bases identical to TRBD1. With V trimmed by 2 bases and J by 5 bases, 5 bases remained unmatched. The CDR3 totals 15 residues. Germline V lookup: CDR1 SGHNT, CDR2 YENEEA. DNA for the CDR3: TGTGCCAGCAGCTTAATAGGACAGGGGGCCCACGAGCAGTACTTC. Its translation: CASSLIGQGAHEQYF. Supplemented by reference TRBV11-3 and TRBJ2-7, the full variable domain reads EAGVVQSPRYKIIEKKQPVAFWCNPISGHNTLYWYLQNLGQGPELLIRYENEEAVDDSQLPKDRFSAERLKGVDSTLKIQPAELGDSAVYLCASSLIGQGAHEQYFGPGTRLTVT.

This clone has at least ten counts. CDR3 in DNA: TGTGCCAGTAGTCTCCCGGGTTGGAGTGGCTACACCTTC. Translated: CASSLPGWSGYTF. The chain is built from TRBV19 and TRBJ1-2; D not resolved. Germline V gene lookup returns CDR1 LNHDA and CDR2 SQIVND (reference sequence). The CDR3 loop spans 13 amino acids. V gave up 5 bases and J gave up 7 bases, with 14 bases separating them. Filled out from reference TRBV19 and TRBJ1-2, the complete variable domain reads DGGITQSPKYLFRKEGQNVTLSCEQNLNHDAMYWYRQDPGQGLRLIYYSQIVNDFQKGDIAEGYSVSREKKESFPLTVTSAQKNPTAFYLCASSLPGWSGYTFGSGTRLTVV.

CDR3 protein: CASSWNGGLDDYGYTF. The CDR3 nucleotides are TGTGCCAGCAGCTGGAACGGGGGTCTAGACGACTATGGCTACACCTTC. The chain employs TRBV11-3 and TRBJ1-2; possibly TRBD1 for D (5 bases). Germline CDR1 and CDR2: SGHNT and YENEEA. The CDR3 covers 16 residues. The ends were cut back, 4 bases at V and 3 bases at J, with 18 bases in the middle.

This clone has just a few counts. CDR3 nucleotide sequence: TGTGCCAGCAGCCGAACGACAGGGGTGGGATCGCTGTTTTTT. Translation: CASSRTTGVGSLFF. This sequence joins TRBV7-3 and TRBJ2-2; 8 bases match TRBD1. Germline V gene lookup returns CDR1 SGHTA and CDR2 FQGTGA. Trimming cost V 5 bases and J 13 bases; bases outside gene matches: 12. The CDR3 covers 14 residues.

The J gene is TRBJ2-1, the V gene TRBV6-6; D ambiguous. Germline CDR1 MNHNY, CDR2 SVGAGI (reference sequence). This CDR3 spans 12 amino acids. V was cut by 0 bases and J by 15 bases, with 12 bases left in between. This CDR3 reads CASSYSRQDPFF. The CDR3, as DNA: TGTGCCAGCAGTTACTCTAGGCAGGATCCGTTCTTC.

The chain's CDR3 is CASSPTGSGQTQYF. CDR3 DNA sequence: TGTGCCAGTAGTCCAACAGGGTCAGGGCAGACCCAGTACTTC. The rearrangement links TRBV19 to TRBJ2-5, with D possibly matching TRBD1 (6 bases). The germline gives CDR1 LNHDA, CDR2 SQIVND (reference sequence). V was shortened by 5 bases and J by 6 bases, with 16 bases between the two germline ends. This CDR3 is 14 amino acids long.

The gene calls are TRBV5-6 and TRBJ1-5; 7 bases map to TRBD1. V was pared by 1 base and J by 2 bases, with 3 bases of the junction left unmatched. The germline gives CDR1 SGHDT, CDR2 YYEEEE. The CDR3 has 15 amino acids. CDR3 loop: CASSLWGQRNQPQHF. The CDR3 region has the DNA TGTGCCAGCAGCTTGTGGGGACAGCGCAATCAGCCCCAGCATTTT.

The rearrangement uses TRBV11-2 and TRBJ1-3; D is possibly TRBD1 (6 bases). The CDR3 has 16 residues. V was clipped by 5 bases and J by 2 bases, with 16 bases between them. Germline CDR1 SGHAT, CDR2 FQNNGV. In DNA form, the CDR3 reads TGTGCCAGCAGCGCCTCAGGGGCCTTCGCTGGAAACACCATATATTTT. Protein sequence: CASSASGAFAGNTIYF.

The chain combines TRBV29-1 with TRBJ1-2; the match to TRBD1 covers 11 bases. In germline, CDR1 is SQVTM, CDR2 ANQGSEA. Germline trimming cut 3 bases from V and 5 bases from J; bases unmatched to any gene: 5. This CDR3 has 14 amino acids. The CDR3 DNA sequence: TGCAGCGTTGAGGGACAGGGGGTTCCTTATGGCTACACCTTC. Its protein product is CSVEGQGVPYGYTF. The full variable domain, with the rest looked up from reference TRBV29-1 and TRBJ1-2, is SAVISQKPSRDICQRGTSLTIQCQVDSQVTMMFWYRQQPGQSLTLIATANQGSEATYESGFVIDKFPISRPNLTFSTLTVSNMSPEDSSIYLCSVEGQGVPYGYTFGSGTRLTVV.

The CDR3, as DNA: TGTGCCAGCAGCCAGGGGGATACGCAGTATTTT. Protein sequence: CASSQGDTQYF. The J gene is TRBJ2-3, the V gene TRBV7-3; weak D call: TRBD1 (6 bases). This CDR3 is 11 amino acids long. V was pared by 5 bases and J by 6 bases, with 6 bases between. CDR1 and CDR2 from the germline V gene are SGHTA and FQGTGA.

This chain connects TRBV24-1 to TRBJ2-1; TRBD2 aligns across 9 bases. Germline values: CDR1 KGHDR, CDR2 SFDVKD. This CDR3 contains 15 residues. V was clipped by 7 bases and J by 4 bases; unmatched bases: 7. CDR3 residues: CATRKAGGVYNEQFF. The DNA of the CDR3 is TGTGCCACCAGGAAAGCGGGAGGTGTGTACAATGAGCAGTTCTTC.

The CDR3 spells CASSPGSGNQPQHF. Written as DNA, the CDR3 is TGCGCCAGCAGCCCGGGGTCGGGCAATCAGCCCCAGCATTTT. This chain links TRBV5-1 with TRBJ1-5; no definite D call. Trimming took 4 bases from V and 2 from J, leaving 10 bases between them. The CDR3 has 14 residues. Looked up from germline, CDR1 is SGHRS and CDR2 is YFSETQ.

The CDR3 DNA reads as TGCAGCCTTGCGGGGGGTTATAGCAATCAGCCCCAGCATTTT. Translation gives CSLAGGYSNQPQHF. The chain is built from TRBV29-1 and TRBJ1-5; a weak D match, TRBD1 (5 bases). CDR3 length equals 14 residues. Per the germline V gene, CDR1 is SQVTM and CDR2 is ANQGSEA. The V end lost 8 bases, the J end lost 0 bases, and 14 bases lay between the germline ends.